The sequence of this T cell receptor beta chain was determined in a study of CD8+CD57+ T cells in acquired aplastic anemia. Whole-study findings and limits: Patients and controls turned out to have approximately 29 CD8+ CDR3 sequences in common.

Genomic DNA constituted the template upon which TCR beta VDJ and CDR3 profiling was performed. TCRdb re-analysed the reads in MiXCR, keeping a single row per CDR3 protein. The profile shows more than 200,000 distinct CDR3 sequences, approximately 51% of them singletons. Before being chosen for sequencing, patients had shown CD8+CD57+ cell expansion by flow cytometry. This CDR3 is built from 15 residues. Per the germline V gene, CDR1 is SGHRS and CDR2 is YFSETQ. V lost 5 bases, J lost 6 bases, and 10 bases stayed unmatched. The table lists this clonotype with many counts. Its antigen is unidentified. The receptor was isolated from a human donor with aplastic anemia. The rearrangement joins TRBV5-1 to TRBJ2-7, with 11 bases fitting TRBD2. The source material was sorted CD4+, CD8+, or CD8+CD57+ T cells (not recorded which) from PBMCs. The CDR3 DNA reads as TGCGCCAGCAGGGGTGTAGCGGGGGGGCCGGGCGAGCAGTACTTC. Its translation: CASRGVAGGPGEQYF.